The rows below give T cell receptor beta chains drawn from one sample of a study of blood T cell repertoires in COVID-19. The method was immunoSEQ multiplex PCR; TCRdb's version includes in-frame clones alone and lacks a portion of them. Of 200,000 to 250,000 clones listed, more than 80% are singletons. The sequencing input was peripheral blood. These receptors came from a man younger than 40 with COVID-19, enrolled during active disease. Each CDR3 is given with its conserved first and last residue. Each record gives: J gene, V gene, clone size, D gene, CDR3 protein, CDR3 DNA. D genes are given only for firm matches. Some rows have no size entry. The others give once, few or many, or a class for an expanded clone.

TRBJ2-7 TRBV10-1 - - CASSARDGGPTYEQYF TGCGCCAGCAGCGCAAGGGATGGAGGCCCCACCTACGAGCAGTACTTC
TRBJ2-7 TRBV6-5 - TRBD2 CASRGGTSGRYEQYF TGTGCCAGCAGAGGCGGGACTAGCGGGAGGTACGAGCAGTACTTC
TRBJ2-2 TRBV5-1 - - CASSNVPGASGELFF TGCGCCAGCAGCAACGTGCCAGGGGCGTCCGGGGAGCTGTTTTTT
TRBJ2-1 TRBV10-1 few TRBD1 CASIKRDRGNEQFF TGCGCCAGCATTAAACGGGACAGGGGGAATGAGCAGTTCTTC
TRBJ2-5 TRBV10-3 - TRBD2 CAISEGRGGQETQYF TGTGCCATCAGTGAAGGGCGGGGGGGACAAGAGACCCAGTACTTC
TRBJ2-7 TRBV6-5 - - CASSRTTNRYEEQYF TGTGCCAGCAGCCGGACGACTAACCGGTATGAGGAGCAGTACTTC
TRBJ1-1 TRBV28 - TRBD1 CASSWDRVREAFF TGTGCCAGCAGCTGGGACAGGGTTAGAGAAGCTTTCTTT
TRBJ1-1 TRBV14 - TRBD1 CASSQGQGVKVRAFF TGTGCCAGCAGCCAGGGTCAGGGGGTAAAGGTTCGAGCTTTCTTT
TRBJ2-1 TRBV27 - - CASSRWEVSEYNEQFF TGTGCCAGCAGTCGTTGGGAGGTATCGGAATACAATGAGCAGTTCTTC
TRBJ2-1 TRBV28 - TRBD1 CASSPAGDRVYNEQFF TGTGCCAGCAGTCCGGCTGGGGACAGGGTATACAATGAGCAGTTCTTC